Below, 14 T cell receptor beta chains from the same sample are listed, as sequenced in a study of blood T cell repertoires in COVID-19. Data came from immunoSEQ multiplex PCR; TCRdb stores just in-frame clones and leaves some out. The repertoire includes about 340,000 clones, roughly 90% of them detected once, and approximately 7.4% sits in the top ten. What was sequenced was peripheral blood. Receptors originate from a woman in her 70s with COVID-19, enrolled during active disease.

The chain couples TRBV9 to TRBJ2-1, with 8 bases matching TRBD2. The junction had 6 bases not matched to a gene; V was cut back by 0 bases and J by 7 bases. Germline values: CDR1 SGDLS, CDR2 YYNGEE. CDR3 length: 15 amino acids. CDR3 sequence (DNA): TGTGCCAGCAGCGTAGCGGGGGGGCTTCCGAATGAGCAGTTCTTC. The encoded protein is CASSVAGGLPNEQFF.

This clone showed up just once. The genes are TRBV19 and TRBJ2-1; TRBD2 might be the D (6 bases). The CDR3 runs to 16 residues. The V and J ends lost 3 bases and 6 bases respectively, with 18 bases between them. Germline CDR1 reads LNHDA; CDR2 reads SQIVND (reference sequence). The CDR3 region is CASSMEHGTYRNEQFF. The CDR3 DNA is TGTGCCAGTAGTATGGAACACGGGACTTACCGCAATGAGCAGTTCTTC.

The chain is built from TRBV27 and TRBJ2-3; D may be TRBD2 (6 bases). Deletions cut 7 bases from V and 2 bases from J, with 16 bases between. This CDR3 has 15 amino acids. Germline CDR1 MNHEY, CDR2 SMNVEV (reference sequence). The CDR3 coding sequence is TGTGCCAGCATTGGCTATAGCGGTTCCACAGATACGCAGTATTTT. Its protein is CASIGYSGSTDTQYF.

CDR3 loop: CASSTGQGHQETQYF. In DNA form, the CDR3 reads TGTGCCAGCAGCACGGGACAGGGACACCAAGAGACCCAGTACTTC. The V and J genes are TRBV21-1 and TRBJ2-5; whether TRBD1, the table's D call, matches the DNA was not checked. TRBV21-1 is tagged as a pseudogene. The CDR3 is made up of 15 amino acids.

The chain combines TRBV29-1 with TRBJ1-1, with 8 positions matching TRBD1. Germline loops: CDR1 SQVTM, CDR2 ANQGSEA. The CDR3 loop spans 14 amino acids. V was pared by 6 bases and J by 11 bases, with 17 bases of the junction left unmatched. CDR3 DNA sequence: TGCAGCGTCGCGCCCGCAGACAGGGGTTTGTGGGCTTTCTTT. As protein: CSVAPADRGLWAFF.

This sequence joins TRBV12-3 or TRBV12-4 and TRBJ1-2; 9 positions agree with TRBD1. After removal of 6 bases from V and 5 bases from J, the junction contained 4 bases not matched to a gene. CDR3 length: 13 residues. The CDR3 nucleotides are TGTGCCAGCAGACCCGGACAGGGGTATGGCTACACCTTC. It is translated as CASRPGQGYGYTF.

This clone turned up a few times. This sequence joins TRBV10-2 and TRBJ1-5, with a possible D match to TRBD1 (6 bases). CDR1 is WSHSY and CDR2 is SAAADI in the germline V gene. V lost 9 bases and J 4 bases, leaving 13 bases between the germline ends. This CDR3 contains 13 residues. CDR3 sequence reads: CASVGQLNQPQHF. Written as DNA, the CDR3 is TGCGCCAGTGTAGGACAGTTAAATCAGCCCCAGCATTTT.

This rearrangement joins TRBV4-3 to TRBJ1-2, with 9 bases lining up with TRBD1. After removal of 0 bases from V and 3 bases from J, the junction contained 2 bases not matched to a gene. In germline, CDR1 is LGHNA, CDR2 YSLEER. The CDR3 is 15 residues long. The CDR3 spells CASSQEGQGHYGYTF. The CDR3 DNA follows: TGCGCCAGCAGCCAAGAGGGACAGGGCCACTATGGCTACACCTTC.

This clone was found once. The genes are TRBV5-1 and TRBJ2-6; the D gene is possibly TRBD1 (5 bases). V dropped 2 bases and J dropped 0 bases, with 9 bases sitting between them. Germline V gene sequence: CDR1 SGHRS, CDR2 YFSETQ. This CDR3 region has 16 residues. For the CDR3, the DNA is TGCGCCAGCAGCTTAGCAGGGATCTCTGGGGCCAACGTCCTGACTTTC. It yields the protein CASSLAGISGANVLTF.

V gene TRBV30 combines with J gene TRBJ2-3; D gene ambiguous. In germline, CDR1 is GTSNPN, CDR2 SVGIG (reference sequence). This CDR3 contains 11 residues. Trimming stripped 2 bases from V and 3 bases from J, with 3 bases between. In nucleotides, the CDR3 is TGTGCCTGGAGTCATACAGATACGCAGTATTTT. This encodes CAWSHTDTQYF.

The rearrangement joins TRBV7-9 to TRBJ1-1; D may be TRBD1 (6 bases). This CDR3 contains 13 residues. Germline V CDR1 and CDR2: SEHNR, FQNEAQ (reference sequence). V lost 6 bases and J lost 2, with 10 bases in between. The CDR3 DNA reads as TGTGCCAGCAGTCACAGGGAAAACACTGAAGCTTTCTTT. Its translation: CASSHRENTEAFF.

This chain joins TRBV7-3 and TRBJ2-1, with a weak D call TRBD2 (6 bases). Between the trimmed V and J ends, which lost 6 bases and 15 bases, there was a span of 12 bases. Germline-derived CDR1 and CDR2 are SGHTA and FQGTGA. The CDR3 is made up of 10 amino acids. The CDR3 loop reads CASSRGVTFF. CDR3 in DNA: TGTGCCAGCAGTCGCGGGGTGACGTTCTTC.

The chain combines TRBV27 with TRBJ1-2; perhaps TRBD1 as D (6 bases). Germline CDR1 MNHEY, CDR2 SMNVEV (reference sequence). V shed 4 bases and J shed 8 bases, with 14 bases lying between them. The CDR3 runs 13 residues. Written as DNA, the CDR3 is TGTGCCAGCAGTTGGGGGCCCGCTATGGGCTACACCTTC. Its translation is CASSWGPAMGYTF.

A few counts support this clone. This sequence joins TRBV6-5 and TRBJ2-5; the match to TRBD2 covers 11 bases. Germline V CDR1 and CDR2: MNHEY, SVGAGI. Losses at the gene ends were 3 bases for V and 6 bases for J; bases not matched to a gene: 6. This CDR3 spans 15 amino acids. The CDR3 DNA follows: TGTGCCAGCAGTTATAGCGGGGGGGCCACGAAGACCCAGTACTTC. Protein product: CASSYSGGATKTQYF.